Each of the 2 T cell receptor beta chains below was sequenced from the same sample in a study of CD8 T cells in Susac syndrome. RNA totalling 0.5 to 1 ug underwent reverse transcription with random hexamers. TCRdb used MiXCR to reprocess the immunoSEQ multiplex PCR reads, holding one entry per CDR3 protein. This table holds under 150,000 distinct CDR3 sequences, 90% to 96% found once. Source material: CD4+ T cells from PBMCs. These receptors were taken from a human donor with Susac syndrome.

This chain connects TRBV29-1 to TRBJ1-2, with 7 bases fitting TRBD1. With 4 bases clipped from V and 8 bases from J, the junction kept 7 bases outside the gene matches. The V gene's germline CDR1 is SQVTM and CDR2 ANQGSEA. This CDR3 is built from 12 residues. CDR3 loop: CSVAGTAIGYTF. The DNA of the CDR3 is TGCAGCGTTGCGGGGACAGCGATCGGCTACACCTTC.

The genes are TRBV7-2 and TRBJ2-1; 11 positions agree with TRBD2. V was pared by 0 bases and J by 10 bases, with 8 bases of the junction left unmatched. In germline, CDR1 is SGHTA, CDR2 FQGNSA. CDR3 length: 16 residues. CDR3 in DNA: TGTGCCAGCAGCTTAGCTGTTAGCGGGAGGGCCAGGGAGCAGTTCTTC. This gives the protein CASSLAVSGRAREQFF.